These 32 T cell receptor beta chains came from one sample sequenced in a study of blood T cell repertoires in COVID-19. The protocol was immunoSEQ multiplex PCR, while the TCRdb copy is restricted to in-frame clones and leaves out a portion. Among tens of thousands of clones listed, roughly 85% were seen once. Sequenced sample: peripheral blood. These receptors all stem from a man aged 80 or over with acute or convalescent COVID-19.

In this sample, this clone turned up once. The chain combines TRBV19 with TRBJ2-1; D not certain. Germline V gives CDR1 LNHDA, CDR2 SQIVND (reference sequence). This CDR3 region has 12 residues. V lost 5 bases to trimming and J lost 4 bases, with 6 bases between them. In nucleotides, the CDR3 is TGTGCCAGTAGTTCCGGGTACAATGAGCAGTTCTTC. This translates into CASSSGYNEQFF.

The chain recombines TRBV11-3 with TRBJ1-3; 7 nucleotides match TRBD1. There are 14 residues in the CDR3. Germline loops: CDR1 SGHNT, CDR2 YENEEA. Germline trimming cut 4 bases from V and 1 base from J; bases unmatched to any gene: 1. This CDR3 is CASSSGQSGNTIYF. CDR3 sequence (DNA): TGTGCCAGCAGCTCGGGACAGTCTGGAAACACCATATATTTT. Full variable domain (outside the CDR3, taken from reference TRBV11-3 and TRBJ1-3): EAGVVQSPRYKIIEKKQPVAFWCNPISGHNTLYWYLQNLGQGPELLIRYENEEAVDDSQLPKDRFSAERLKGVDSTLKIQPAELGDSAVYLCASSSGQSGNTIYFGEGSWLTVV.

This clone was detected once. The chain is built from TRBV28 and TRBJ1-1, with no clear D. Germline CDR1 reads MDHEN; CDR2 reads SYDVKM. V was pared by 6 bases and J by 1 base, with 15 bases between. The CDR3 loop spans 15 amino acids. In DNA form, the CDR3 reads TGTGCCAGCAGCCTTTTGAGGGCACCGAACACTGAAGCTTTCTTT. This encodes CASSLLRAPNTEAFF.

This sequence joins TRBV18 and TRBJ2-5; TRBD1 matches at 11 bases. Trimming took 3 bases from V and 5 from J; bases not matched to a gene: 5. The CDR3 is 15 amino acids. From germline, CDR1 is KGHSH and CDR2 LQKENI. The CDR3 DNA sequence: TGTGCCAGCTCACCGGACAGGGGGCAACGGGAGACCCAGTACTTC. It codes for CASSPDRGQRETQYF.

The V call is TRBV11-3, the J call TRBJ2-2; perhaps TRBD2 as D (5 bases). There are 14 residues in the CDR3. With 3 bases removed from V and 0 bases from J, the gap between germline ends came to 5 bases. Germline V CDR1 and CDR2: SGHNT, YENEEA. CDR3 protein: CASSLRANTGELFF. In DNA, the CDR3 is TGTGCCAGCAGCTTGAGGGCGAACACCGGGGAGCTGTTTTTT.

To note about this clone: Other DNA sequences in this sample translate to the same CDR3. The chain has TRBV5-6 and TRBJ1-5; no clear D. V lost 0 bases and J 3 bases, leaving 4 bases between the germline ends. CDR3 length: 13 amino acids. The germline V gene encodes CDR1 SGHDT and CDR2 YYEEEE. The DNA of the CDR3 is TGTGCCAGCAGCTTGGGACTCAATCAGCCCCAGCATTTT. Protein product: CASSLGLNQPQHF. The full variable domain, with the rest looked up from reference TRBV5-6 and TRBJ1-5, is DAGVTQSPTHLIKTRGQQVTLRCSPKSGHDTVSWYQQALGQGPQFIFQYYEEEERQRGNFPDRFSGHQFPNYSSELNVNALLLGDSALYLCASSLGLNQPQHFGDGTRLSIL.

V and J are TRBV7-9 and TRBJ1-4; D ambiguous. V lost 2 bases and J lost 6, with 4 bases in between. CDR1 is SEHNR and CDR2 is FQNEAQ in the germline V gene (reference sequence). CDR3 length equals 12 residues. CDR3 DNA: TGTGCCAGCAGCTTATCGTATGAAAAACTGTTTTTT. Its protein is CASSLSYEKLFF.

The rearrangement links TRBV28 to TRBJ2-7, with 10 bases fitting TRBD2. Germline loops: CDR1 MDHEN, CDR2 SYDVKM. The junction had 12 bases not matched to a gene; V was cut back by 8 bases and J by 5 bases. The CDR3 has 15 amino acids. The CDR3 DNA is TGTGCCAGCGTGTCGCTAGCGGGAGAAACCAACGAGCAGTACTTC. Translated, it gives CASVSLAGETNEQYF.

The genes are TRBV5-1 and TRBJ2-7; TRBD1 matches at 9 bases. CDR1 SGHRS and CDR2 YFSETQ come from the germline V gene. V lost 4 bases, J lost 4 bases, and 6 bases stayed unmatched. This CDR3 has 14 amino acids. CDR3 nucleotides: TGCGCCAGCAGCCGAACAGGGGGCGGTTACGAGCAGTACTTC. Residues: CASSRTGGGYEQYF.

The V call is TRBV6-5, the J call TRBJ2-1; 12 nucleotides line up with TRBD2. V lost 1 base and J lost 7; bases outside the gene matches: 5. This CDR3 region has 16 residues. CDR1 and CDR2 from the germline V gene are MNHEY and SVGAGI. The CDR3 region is CASSYLSSGRGNEQFF. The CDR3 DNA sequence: TGTGCCAGCAGTTACTTATCTAGCGGGAGGGGGAATGAGCAGTTCTTC.

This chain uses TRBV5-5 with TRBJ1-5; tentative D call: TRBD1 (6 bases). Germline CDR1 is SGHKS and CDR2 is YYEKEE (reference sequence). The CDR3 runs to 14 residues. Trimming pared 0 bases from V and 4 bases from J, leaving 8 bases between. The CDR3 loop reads CASSLGGPNQPQHF. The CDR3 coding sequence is TGTGCCAGCAGCTTGGGGGGGCCGAATCAGCCCCAGCATTTT.

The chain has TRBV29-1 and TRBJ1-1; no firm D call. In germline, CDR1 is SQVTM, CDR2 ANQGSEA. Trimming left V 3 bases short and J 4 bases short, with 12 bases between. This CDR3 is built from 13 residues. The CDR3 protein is CSVDHVSGTEAFF. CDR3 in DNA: TGCAGCGTTGATCACGTTTCGGGCACTGAAGCTTTCTTT.

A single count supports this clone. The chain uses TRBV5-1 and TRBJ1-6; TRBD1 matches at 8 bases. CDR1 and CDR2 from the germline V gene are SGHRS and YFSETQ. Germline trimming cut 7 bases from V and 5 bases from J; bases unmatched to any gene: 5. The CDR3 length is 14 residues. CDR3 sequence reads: CASEPGGHNSPLHF. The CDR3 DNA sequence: TGCGCCAGCGAGCCAGGGGGCCATAATTCACCCCTCCACTTT.

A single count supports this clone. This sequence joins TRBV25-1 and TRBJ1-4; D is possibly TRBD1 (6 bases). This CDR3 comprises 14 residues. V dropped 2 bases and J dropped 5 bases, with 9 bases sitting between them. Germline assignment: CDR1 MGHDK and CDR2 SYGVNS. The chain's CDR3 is CASSEPGANEKLFF. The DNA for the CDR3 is TGTGCCAGCAGTGAACCAGGGGCGAATGAAAAACTGTTTTTT.

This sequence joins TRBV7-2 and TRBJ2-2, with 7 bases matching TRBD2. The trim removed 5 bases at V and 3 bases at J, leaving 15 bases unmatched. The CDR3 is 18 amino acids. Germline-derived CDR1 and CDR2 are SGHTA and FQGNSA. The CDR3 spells CASSPLWGGRSYTGELFF. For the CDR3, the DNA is TGTGCCAGCAGCCCGTTATGGGGCGGGAGATCGTACACCGGGGAGCTGTTTTTT.

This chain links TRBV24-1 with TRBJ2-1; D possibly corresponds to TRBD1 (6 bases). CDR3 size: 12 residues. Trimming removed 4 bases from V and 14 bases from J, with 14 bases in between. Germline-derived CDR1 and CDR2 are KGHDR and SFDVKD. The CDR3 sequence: CATSEPSGHKFF. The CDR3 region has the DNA TGTGCCACCAGTGAACCCTCGGGACATAAGTTCTTC.

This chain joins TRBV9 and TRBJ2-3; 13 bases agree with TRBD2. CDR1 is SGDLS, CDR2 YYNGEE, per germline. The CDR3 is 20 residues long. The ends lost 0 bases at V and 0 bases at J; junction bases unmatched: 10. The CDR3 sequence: CASSVGTSGRFPLSTDTQYF. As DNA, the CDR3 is TGTGCCAGCAGCGTAGGGACTAGCGGGAGATTTCCCCTTAGCACAGATACGCAGTATTTT.

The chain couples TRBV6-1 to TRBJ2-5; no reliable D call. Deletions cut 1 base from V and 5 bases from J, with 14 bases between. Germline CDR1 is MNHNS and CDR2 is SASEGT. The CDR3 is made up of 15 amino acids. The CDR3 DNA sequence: TGTGCCAGCAGTGAAGTTGGTGGCAGAACGGAGACCCAGTACTTC. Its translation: CASSEVGGRTETQYF.

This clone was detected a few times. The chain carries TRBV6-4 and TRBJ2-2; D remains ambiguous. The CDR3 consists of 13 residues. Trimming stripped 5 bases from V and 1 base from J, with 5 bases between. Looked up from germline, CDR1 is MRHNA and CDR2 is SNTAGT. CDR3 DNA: TGTGCCAGCAGTCCAGGGAACACCGGGGAGCTGTTTTTT. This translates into CASSPGNTGELFF.

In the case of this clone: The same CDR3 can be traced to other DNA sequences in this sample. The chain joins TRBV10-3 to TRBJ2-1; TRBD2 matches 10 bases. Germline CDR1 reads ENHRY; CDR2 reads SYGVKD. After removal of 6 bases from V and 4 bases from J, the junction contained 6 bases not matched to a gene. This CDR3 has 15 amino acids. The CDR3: CAISTLAGVYNEQFF. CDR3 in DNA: TGTGCCATCAGCACTCTAGCGGGAGTTTACAATGAGCAGTTCTTC.

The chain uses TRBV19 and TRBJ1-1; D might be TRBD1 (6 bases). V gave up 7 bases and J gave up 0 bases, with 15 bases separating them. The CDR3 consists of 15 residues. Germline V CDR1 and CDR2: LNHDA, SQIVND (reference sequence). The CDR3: CASKLGQGLNTEAFF. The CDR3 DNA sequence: TGTGCCAGTAAGTTGGGTCAGGGGCTGAACACTGAAGCTTTCTTT.

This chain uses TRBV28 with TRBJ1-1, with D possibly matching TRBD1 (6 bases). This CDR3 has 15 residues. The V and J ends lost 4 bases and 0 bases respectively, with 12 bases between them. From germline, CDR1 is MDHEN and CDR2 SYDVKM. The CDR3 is CASSSMAGVNTEAFF. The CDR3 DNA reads TGTGCCAGCAGTTCCATGGCAGGGGTGAACACTGAAGCTTTCTTT. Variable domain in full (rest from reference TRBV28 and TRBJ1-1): DVKVTQSSRYLVKRTGEKVFLECVQDMDHENMFWYRQDPGLGLRLIYFSYDVKMKEKGDIPEGYSVSREKKERFSLILESASTNQTSMYLCASSSMAGVNTEAFFGQGTRLTVV.

The CDR3 nucleotides are TGTGCCAGTAGTACCAAGCTCGGACTAGCGGGAGGTACCGGGGAGCTGTTTTTT. It is translated as CASSTKLGLAGGTGELFF. The chain is built from TRBV19 and TRBJ2-2, with 14 bases aligning to TRBD2. Germline values: CDR1 LNHDA, CDR2 SQIVND (reference sequence). CDR3 length equals 18 residues. V lost 4 bases, J lost 5 bases, and 9 bases stayed unmatched.

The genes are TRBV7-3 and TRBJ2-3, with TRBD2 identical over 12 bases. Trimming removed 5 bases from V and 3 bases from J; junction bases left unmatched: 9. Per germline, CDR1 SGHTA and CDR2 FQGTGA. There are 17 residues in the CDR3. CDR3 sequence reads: CASSPHPTSGRTDTQYF. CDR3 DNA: TGTGCCAGCAGCCCTCACCCGACTAGCGGGAGAACAGATACGCAGTATTTT.

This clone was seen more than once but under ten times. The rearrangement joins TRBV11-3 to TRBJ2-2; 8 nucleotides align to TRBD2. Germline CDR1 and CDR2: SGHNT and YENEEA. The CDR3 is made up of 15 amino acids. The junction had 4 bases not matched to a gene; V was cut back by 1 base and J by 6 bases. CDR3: CASSLVGRVPGELFF. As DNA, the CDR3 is TGTGCCAGCAGCTTAGTCGGGAGGGTCCCCGGGGAGCTGTTTTTT.

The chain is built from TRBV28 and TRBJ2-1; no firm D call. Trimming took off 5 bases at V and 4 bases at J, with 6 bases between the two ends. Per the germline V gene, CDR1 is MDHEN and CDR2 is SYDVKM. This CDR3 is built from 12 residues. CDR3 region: CASSLLYNEQFF. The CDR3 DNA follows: TGTGCCAGCAGTCTCTTATACAATGAGCAGTTCTTC.

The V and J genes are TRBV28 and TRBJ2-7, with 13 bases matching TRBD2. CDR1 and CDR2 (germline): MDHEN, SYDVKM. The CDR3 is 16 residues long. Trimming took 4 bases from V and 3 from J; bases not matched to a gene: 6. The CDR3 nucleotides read TGTGCCAGCAGTTCCCCCGGGACTAGCGGGAACTACGAGCAGTACTTC. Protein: CASSSPGTSGNYEQYF.

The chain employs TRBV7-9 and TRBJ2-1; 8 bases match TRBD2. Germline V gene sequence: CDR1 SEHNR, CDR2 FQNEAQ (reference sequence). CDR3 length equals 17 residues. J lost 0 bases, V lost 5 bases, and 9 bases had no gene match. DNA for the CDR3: TGTGCCAGCAGCCCCCCTAGCGGGCGAAGCTCCTACAATGAGCAGTTCTTC. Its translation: CASSPPSGRSSYNEQFF. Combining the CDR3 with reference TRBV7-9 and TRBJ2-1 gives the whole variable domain DTGVSQNPRHKITKRGQNVTFRCDPISEHNRLYWYRQTLGQGPEFLTYFQNEAQLEKSRLLSDRFSAERPKGSFSTLEIQRTEQGDSAMYLCASSPPSGRSSYNEQFFGPGTRLTVL.

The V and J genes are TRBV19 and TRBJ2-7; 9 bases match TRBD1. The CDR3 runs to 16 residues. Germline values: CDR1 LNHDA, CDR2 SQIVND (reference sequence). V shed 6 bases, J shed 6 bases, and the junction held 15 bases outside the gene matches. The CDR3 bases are TGTGCCAGTAGGCCGTCGGTGGACAGGGGTATTTTCGAGCAGTACTTC. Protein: CASRPSVDRGIFEQYF.

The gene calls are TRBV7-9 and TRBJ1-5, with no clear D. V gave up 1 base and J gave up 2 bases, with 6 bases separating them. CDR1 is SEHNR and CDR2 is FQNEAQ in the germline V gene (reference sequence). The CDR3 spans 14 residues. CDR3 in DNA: TGTGCCAGCAGCTTAGATCCAGGCAATCAGCCCCAGCATTTT. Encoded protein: CASSLDPGNQPQHF.

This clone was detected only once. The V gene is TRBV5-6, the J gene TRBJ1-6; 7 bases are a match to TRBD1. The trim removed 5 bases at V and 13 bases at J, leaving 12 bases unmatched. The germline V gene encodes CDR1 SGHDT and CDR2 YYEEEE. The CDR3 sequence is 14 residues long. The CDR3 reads CASSLRDSRGPLHF. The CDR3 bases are TGTGCCAGCAGTCTCCGGGACAGTCGGGGCCCCCTCCACTTT. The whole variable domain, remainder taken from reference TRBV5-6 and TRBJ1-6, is DAGVTQSPTHLIKTRGQQVTLRCSPKSGHDTVSWYQQALGQGPQFIFQYYEEEERQRGNFPDRFSGHQFPNYSSELNVNALLLGDSALYLCASSLRDSRGPLHFGNGTRLTVT.

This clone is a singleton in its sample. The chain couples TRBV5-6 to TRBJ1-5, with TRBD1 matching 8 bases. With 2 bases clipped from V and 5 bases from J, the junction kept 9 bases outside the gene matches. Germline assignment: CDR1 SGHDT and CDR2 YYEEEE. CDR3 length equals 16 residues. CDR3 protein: CASSLYLGQGYQPQHF. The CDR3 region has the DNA TGTGCCAGCAGCTTATATCTTGGACAGGGCTATCAGCCCCAGCATTTT.